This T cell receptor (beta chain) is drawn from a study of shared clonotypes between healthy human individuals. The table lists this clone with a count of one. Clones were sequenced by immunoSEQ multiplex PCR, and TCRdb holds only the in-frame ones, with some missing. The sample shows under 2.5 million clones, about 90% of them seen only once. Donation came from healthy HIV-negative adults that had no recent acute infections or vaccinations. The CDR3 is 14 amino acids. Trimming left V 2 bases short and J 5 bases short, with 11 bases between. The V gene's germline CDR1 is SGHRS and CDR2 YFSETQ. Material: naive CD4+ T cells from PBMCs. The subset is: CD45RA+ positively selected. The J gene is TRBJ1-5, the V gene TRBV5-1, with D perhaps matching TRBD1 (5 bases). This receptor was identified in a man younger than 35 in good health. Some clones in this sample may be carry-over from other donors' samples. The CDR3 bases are TGCGCCAGCAGCTTCGCGGGAGGGGATCAGCCCCAGCATTTT. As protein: CASSFAGGDQPQHF.